This TCR beta chain comes out of a study of T cell changes during pregnancy in multiple sclerosis. CDR3 length equals 14 residues. V was trimmed by 4 bases and J by 4 bases, leaving 8 bases between them. Per germline, CDR1 MGHRA and CDR2 YSYEKL. TCRdb's table, derived via immunoSEQ multiplex PCR, lists solely in-frame clones and lacks some. This sample has tens of thousands of clones; 88% occur once, and the top ten carry 1.2%. This receptor was obtained from a female donor with multiple sclerosis, enrolled in a pregnancy study. This rearrangement joins TRBV4-1 to TRBJ2-6, with no clear D. The input for sequencing was CD4+ T cells from peripheral blood mononuclear cells, taken before pregnancy. CDR3 sequence: CASSRASGANVLTF. CDR3 bases: TGCGCCAGCAGCCGGGCTTCCGGGGCCAACGTCCTGACTTTC.